The 6 T cell receptor beta chains in this list originate from one sample, sequenced in a study of cytotoxic CD8 clonotypes in ibrutinib-treated CLL. TCRdb keeps only in-frame clones here, not all; method: immunoSEQ multiplex PCR. The table lists fewer than 50,000 clones, 45% to 55% of them singletons. The material was PBMCs, obtained after 12 months of ibrutinib treatment. These receptors all come from a human donor with chronic lymphocytic leukemia.

This chain uses TRBV18 with TRBJ2-7; tentative D call: TRBD1 (5 bases). Trimming cost V 4 bases and J 2 bases, with 12 bases left between them. CDR1 and CDR2 (germline): KGHSH, LQKENI. The CDR3 runs 14 residues. The chain's CDR3 is CASSRSDNAYEQYF. The DNA of the CDR3 is TGTGCCAGCTCACGATCGGACAATGCCTACGAGCAGTACTTC.

The V and J genes are TRBV10-3 and TRBJ1-1; the D gene is possibly TRBD1 (5 bases). Trimming pared 4 bases from V and 5 bases from J, leaving 14 bases between. This CDR3 has 14 amino acids. Germline V lookup: CDR1 ENHRY, CDR2 SYGVKD. CDR3 in amino acids: CAISGWEGRTEAFF. CDR3 DNA sequence: TGTGCCATCAGTGGGTGGGAGGGGCGGACTGAAGCTTTCTTT.

The J gene is TRBJ2-7, the V gene TRBV4-2; 13 bases fit TRBD2. The CDR3 consists of 17 residues. Per germline, CDR1 LGHNA and CDR2 YNFKEQ. With V trimmed by 4 bases and J by 2 bases, 8 bases remained unmatched. The DNA for the CDR3 is TGTGCCAGCAGCCCCACGCCACTAGCGGGAGGGACCTACGAGCAGTACTTC. Encoded protein: CASSPTPLAGGTYEQYF.

Only a few counts were recorded for this clone. V usage is TRBV15 and J usage is TRBJ2-2; either TRBD1 or TRBD2 may supply D (5 bases each). The CDR3 runs to 16 residues. The V gene lost 1 base and the J gene lost 6 bases, with 15 bases spanning the gap. The V gene's germline CDR1 is LNHNV and CDR2 YYDKDF (reference sequence). The CDR3: CATSRGGTVKPGELFF. The CDR3 coding sequence is TGTGCCACCAGCAGAGGGGGGACGGTTAAACCCGGGGAGCTGTTTTTT.

V gene TRBV6-6 combines with J gene TRBJ2-5, with a possible D match to TRBD2 (6 bases). V gave up 4 bases and J gave up 0 bases, with 15 bases separating them. There are 16 residues in the CDR3. The V gene's germline CDR1 is MNHNY and CDR2 SVGAGI (reference sequence). CDR3: CASSSPPRDYQETQYF. For the CDR3, the DNA is TGTGCCAGCAGTTCCCCCCCGCGGGACTACCAAGAGACCCAGTACTTC.

The rearrangement joins TRBV7-8 to TRBJ1-3, with a tentative D call TRBD1 (5 bases). Looked up from germline, CDR1 is SGHVS and CDR2 is FQNEAQ. V shed 5 bases and J shed 2 bases, with 13 bases lying between them. The CDR3 consists of 15 residues. CDR3 nucleotide sequence: TGTGCCAGCAGCCGGGCGGGGGGAACTGGAAACACCATATATTTT. Protein: CASSRAGGTGNTIYF.